The 18 T cell receptor beta chains below all came from one sample that was sequenced in a study of a mutant IDH1 vaccine in newly diagnosed glioma. Libraries were prepared by immunoSEQ multiplex PCR; TCRdb keeps only in-frame clonotypes and omits some of them. The table has about 33,000 clones, 88% seen once; the top ten hold around 5%. Time point defined: baseline, week 1 (first vaccination visit). Documented treatment: pre-vaccination baseline after standard-of-care therapy. Material: PBMCs, obtained from a glioma patient treated with radiotherapy, temozolomide or both. The receptors stem from a woman between 35 and 50 years old with glioma.

The chain is built from TRBV7-2 and TRBJ1-2; D remains ambiguous. Trimming took 5 bases from V and 8 from J, leaving 21 bases between them. This CDR3 spans 15 amino acids. Germline values: CDR1 SGHTA, CDR2 FQGNSA. CDR3 residues: CASSPQFSGREGYTF. CDR3 in DNA: TGTGCCAGCAGCCCCCAATTTTCCGGTCGTGAGGGCTACACCTTC.

The chain recombines TRBV27 with TRBJ1-1; D remains ambiguous. Germline V gene data show CDR1 as MNHEY and CDR2 as SMNVEV (reference sequence). Between the trimmed V and J ends, which lost 4 bases and 1 base, there was a span of 16 bases. This CDR3 has 16 amino acids. The CDR3 spells CASSSSIGRRNTEAFF. CDR3 sequence (DNA): TGTGCCAGCAGTTCGTCAATCGGACGGAGGAACACTGAAGCTTTCTTT.

In nucleotides, the CDR3 is TGTGCCATCAGTGAGGAGCGGCAGCTAGCCAAAAACATTCAGTACTTC. Translation gives CAISEERQLAKNIQYF. The genes are TRBV10-3 and TRBJ2-4; TRBD2 is a possible D gene (5 bases). Looked up from germline, CDR1 is ENHRY and CDR2 is SYGVKD. V lost 2 bases and J 0 bases, leaving 11 bases between the germline ends. This CDR3 spans 16 amino acids.

V is TRBV14 and J is TRBJ1-1, with a possible D match to TRBD1 (5 bases). The CDR3 sequence is 14 residues long. Trimming left V 2 bases short and J 6 bases short, with 13 bases between. Germline lookup yields CDR1 SGHDN and CDR2 FVKESK. The CDR3 spells CASSQRGRGAEAFF. DNA of the CDR3: TGTGCCAGCAGCCAACGGGGCCGGGGTGCTGAAGCTTTCTTT.

The CDR3, as DNA: TGTGGACTAAGGAGGGGGGGCGGCAATCAGCCCCAGCATTTT. Translating gives CGLRRGGGNQPQHF. V and J are TRBV27 and TRBJ1-5, with D perhaps TRBD1 (6 bases). CDR1 and CDR2 from the germline V gene are MNHEY and SMNVEV (reference sequence). The length of the CDR3 is 14 residues.

The gene calls are TRBV5-1 and TRBJ2-7; 8 bases are a match to TRBD2. The CDR3 extends over 13 amino acids. Germline V gives CDR1 SGHRS, CDR2 YFSETQ. The V segment lost 2 bases and the J segment 6 bases; nucleotides outside the gene matches: 4. CDR3 in DNA: TGCGCCAGCAGCTTCGGGGGGGCGTTCGAGCAGTACTTC. The encoded protein is CASSFGGAFEQYF. Variable domain in full (rest from reference TRBV5-1 and TRBJ2-7): KAGVTQTPRYLIKTRGQQVTLSCSPISGHRSVSWYQQTPGQGLQFLFEYFSETQRNKGNFPGRFSGRQFSNSRSEMNVSTLELGDSALYLCASSFGGAFEQYFGPGTRLTVT.

The chain recombines TRBV7-2 with TRBJ1-3; 11 bases align to TRBD1. Losses at the gene ends were 5 bases for V and 8 bases for J; bases not matched to a gene: 5. Looked up from germline, CDR1 is SGHTA and CDR2 is FQGNSA. The length of the CDR3 is 14 residues. CDR3 residues: CASSLGTGGDTIYF. CDR3 coding DNA: TGTGCCAGCAGCCTTGGGACAGGGGGAGACACCATATATTTT.

This chain links TRBV5-4 with TRBJ2-2, with D perhaps TRBD1 or TRBD2 (5 bases each). This CDR3 region has 15 residues. Trimming shortened V by 0 bases and J by 4 bases, and 10 bases separated the two germline ends. Germline V CDR1 and CDR2: SGHNT, YYREEE (reference sequence). CDR3 residues: CASSLAGTGTGELFF. As DNA, the CDR3 is TGTGCCAGCAGCTTGGCAGGGACCGGCACCGGGGAGCTGTTTTTT.

The chain recombines TRBV18 with TRBJ1-1; the D is unclear. This CDR3 has 15 amino acids. Germline CDR1 and CDR2: KGHSH and LQKENI. The V and J ends lost 8 bases and 1 base respectively, with 17 bases between them. The chain's CDR3 is CASRARRDGNTEAFF. In DNA form, the CDR3 reads TGTGCCAGCCGTGCGCGACGGGATGGGAACACTGAAGCTTTCTTT.

The chain carries TRBV5-6 and TRBJ1-6, with D unclear. Germline V lookup: CDR1 SGHDT, CDR2 YYEEEE. The CDR3 extends over 16 amino acids. V was cut by 0 bases and J by 0 bases, with 7 bases left in between. The CDR3 is CASSLASSSYNSPLHF. In DNA form, the CDR3 reads TGTGCCAGCAGCTTGGCGTCGAGCTCCTATAATTCACCCCTCCACTTT.

This clone has just one count. The chain has TRBV11-3 and TRBJ1-1; D not certain. Trimming took 0 bases from V and 7 from J, leaving 9 bases between them. CDR1 and CDR2 (germline): SGHNT, YENEEA. There are 13 residues in the CDR3. The CDR3 region is CASSLDPGGEAFF. CDR3 coding DNA: TGTGCCAGCAGCTTAGACCCTGGCGGTGAAGCTTTCTTT.

The V and J genes are TRBV5-5 and TRBJ1-2; D is ambiguous. CDR3 size: 12 residues. CDR1 is SGHKS, CDR2 YYEKEE, per germline (reference sequence). The V end was cut by 4 bases, the J end by 2 bases, with 6 bases between. CDR3 region: CASSKGNYGYTF. CDR3 in DNA: TGTGCCAGCAGCAAAGGGAACTATGGCTACACCTTC.

Regarding this clone: The junction departs from the called germline gene at one end, perhaps through a read error. The V and J genes are TRBV29-1 and TRBJ2-2, with D maybe TRBD2 (5 bases). Germline-derived CDR1 and CDR2 are SQVTM and ANQGSEA. CDR3 length equals 12 residues. The CDR3 coding sequence is TGCAGCGTCGAAGCGGACACCGGGGAGCTGTTTTTT. Translation gives CSVEADTGELFF.

This chain joins TRBV4-1 and TRBJ1-5; TRBD1 agrees at 12 bases. This CDR3 spans 16 amino acids. Germline V gene sequence: CDR1 MGHRA, CDR2 YSYEKL. Losses at the gene ends were 4 bases for V and 2 bases for J; bases not matched to a gene: 3. This chain's CDR3 is CASSRGQGAGNQPQHF. The CDR3 bases are TGCGCCAGCAGCCGGGGACAGGGGGCGGGCAATCAGCCCCAGCATTTT.

V is TRBV30 and J is TRBJ1-3; D unclear. The V and J ends lost 5 bases and 0 bases respectively, with 8 bases between them. The germline gives CDR1 GTSNPN, CDR2 SVGIG (reference sequence). The CDR3 is 13 residues long. The CDR3 sequence: CAWATSSGNTIYF. As DNA, the CDR3 is TGTGCCTGGGCTACGAGCTCTGGAAACACCATATATTTT. Full variable domain (remainder filled in from reference TRBV30 and TRBJ1-3): SQTIHQWPATLVQPVGSPLSLECTVEGTSNPNLYWYRQAAGRGLQLLFYSVGIGQISSEVPQNLSASRPQDRQFILSSKKLLLSDSGFYLCAWATSSGNTIYFGEGSWLTVV.

The rearrangement joins TRBV19 to TRBJ2-7, with D perhaps matching TRBD2 (5 bases). The V gene lost 3 bases and the J gene lost 2 bases, with 14 bases spanning the gap. Looked up from germline, CDR1 is LNHDA and CDR2 is SQIVND (reference sequence). The CDR3 consists of 15 residues. CDR3 in DNA: TGTGCCAGTAGTATGGGTACCAGAGGGACCTACGAGCAGTACTTC. This encodes CASSMGTRGTYEQYF.

V is TRBV6-5 and J is TRBJ1-1; no firm D call. Trimming removed 0 bases from V and 0 bases from J, with 5 bases in between. The CDR3 totals 14 residues. Germline V CDR1 and CDR2: MNHEY, SVGAGI. In DNA, the CDR3 is TGTGCCAGCAGTTACTCGACTGTGAACACTGAAGCTTTCTTT. This encodes CASSYSTVNTEAFF.

The rearrangement links TRBV25-1 to TRBJ2-2; D may correspond to TRBD1 or TRBD2 (5 bases each). Looked up from germline, CDR1 is MGHDK and CDR2 is SYGVNS. The V and J ends lost 4 bases and 1 base respectively, with 10 bases between them. The CDR3 is made up of 15 amino acids. CDR3 DNA: TGTGCCAGCAGTGCCGGGACGGTGAACACCGGGGAGCTGTTTTTT. This sequence encodes CASSAGTVNTGELFF. The full variable domain, rest sourced from reference TRBV25-1 and TRBJ2-2, is EADIYQTPRYLVIGTGKKITLECSQTMGHDKMYWYQQDPGMELHLIHYSYGVNSTEKGDLSSESTVSRIRTEHFPLTLESARPSHTSQYLCASSAGTVNTGELFFGEGSRLTVL.